These T cell receptor beta chains were read from a single sample in a study of cytomegalovirus exposure and HLA in healthy donors. Measured with immunoSEQ multiplex PCR; TCRdb has only the in-frame clones, and not every one. The sample includes over 50,000 clones, approximately 80% seen only once; the top ten take 2.5%. The material sequenced was PBMCs. The receptors here all came from a female donor in good health and CMV-seronegative. The CDR3 runs from the conserved cysteine through the conserved F or W. D genes are given only for firm matches. Only some rows state a clone size, as once, few, many or a class for expanded clones.

length: 15
J: TRBJ2-1
D: TRBD1
size: NA
V: TRBV5-6
CDR3: CASSRRQGVYNEQFF
DNA: TGTGCCAGCAGCCGCCGACAGGGAGTCTACAATGAGCAGTTCTTC

length: 15
J: TRBJ1-5
D: TRBD1
size: NA
V: TRBV7-8
CDR3: CASEKGAGSNQPQHF
DNA: TGTGCCAGCGAGAAGGGGGCGGGAAGCAATCAGCCCCAGCATTTT

length: 15
J: TRBJ2-7
D: TRBD2
size: NA
V: TRBV2
CDR3: CASSPMGLAGPEQYF
DNA: TGTGCCAGCAGTCCCATGGGACTAGCTGGACCCGAGCAGTACTTC

length: 15
J: TRBJ2-7
D: TRBD2
size: few
V: TRBV11-3
CDR3: CASSSDSGGAYEQYF
DNA: TGTGCCAGCAGCTCCGATAGCGGGGGGGCCTACGAGCAGTACTTC

length: 14
J: TRBJ1-2
D: TRBD1
size: once
V: TRBV7-9
CDR3: CASSIDRDSYGYTF
DNA: TGTGCCAGCAGCATTGACCGGGACAGCTATGGCTACACCTTC

length: 15
J: TRBJ2-7
D: NA
size: NA
V: TRBV6-5
CDR3: CASSYDRFSADEQYF
DNA: TGTGCCAGCAGTTATGACAGGTTCAGCGCGGACGAGCAGTACTTC

length: 15
J: TRBJ2-7
D: TRBD2
size: NA
V: TRBV7-8
CDR3: CASSLGREPAYEQYF
DNA: TGTGCCAGCAGCTTGGGGCGGGAGCCAGCCTACGAGCAGTACTTC

length: 15
J: TRBJ1-3
D: TRBD1
size: NA
V: TRBV5-6
CDR3: CASSLGTGSGNTIYF
DNA: TGTGCCAGCAGCCTGGGGACAGGCTCTGGAAACACCATATATTTT

length: 15
J: TRBJ1-1
D: TRBD1
size: NA
V: TRBV5-4
CDR3: CASSPSDRVVSEAFF
DNA: TGTGCCAGCAGCCCAAGCGACAGGGTGGTATCTGAAGCTTTCTTT

length: 13
J: TRBJ1-1
D: NA
size: NA
V: TRBV7-3
CDR3: CASSYDRNTEAFF
DNA: TGTGCCAGCAGCTACGACAGGAACACTGAAGCTTTCTTT

length: 17
J: TRBJ2-3
D: TRBD2
size: NA
V: TRBV28
CDR3: CASSNSPAGDSTDTQYF
DNA: TGTGCCAGCAGTAATTCACCAGCGGGGGACTCGACAGATACGCAGTATTTT

length: 15
J: TRBJ2-3
D: TRBD1
size: NA
V: TRBV11-3
CDR3: CASSRQGSGTDTQYF
DNA: TGTGCCAGCAGCCGACAGGGGTCGGGCACAGATACGCAGTATTTT

length: 15
J: TRBJ2-7
D: TRBD1
size: NA
V: TRBV4-3
CDR3: CASSEGQGSPYEQYF
DNA: TGCGCCAGCAGCGAAGGACAGGGGTCCCCCTACGAGCAGTACTTC

length: 11
J: TRBJ1-2
D: TRBD1
size: NA
V: TRBV29-1
CDR3: CSVQGADGYTF
DNA: TGCAGCGTTCAGGGGGCAGATGGCTACACCTTC

length: 14
J: TRBJ1-1
D: NA
size: once
V: TRBV28
CDR3: CASPPPDKVTEAFF
DNA: TGTGCCAGCCCCCCCCCGGACAAGGTCACTGAAGCTTTCTTT

length: 13
J: TRBJ2-1
D: TRBD2
size: NA
V: TRBV2
CDR3: CASSVGRALEQFF
DNA: TGTGCCAGCAGTGTCGGGAGGGCCCTTGAGCAGTTCTTC

length: 14
J: TRBJ2-5
D: NA
size: NA
V: TRBV11-1
CDR3: CASSTGDKTSHQYF
DNA: TGTGCCAGCAGTACCGGCGACAAAACGTCTCACCAGTACTTC

length: 17
J: TRBJ1-2
D: TRBD1
size: NA
V: TRBV28
CDR3: CASSGTGTATGGYGYTF
DNA: TGTGCCAGCAGTGGAACCGGGACAGCGACCGGCGGCTATGGCTACACCTTC

length: 12
J: TRBJ2-1
D: NA
size: NA
V: TRBV2
CDR3: CASRGPYNEQFF
DNA: TGTGCCAGCAGGGGGCCGTACAATGAGCAGTTCTTC

length: 15
J: TRBJ2-4
D: NA
size: NA
V: TRBV19
CDR3: CASSRELLAKNIQYF
DNA: TGTGCCAGTAGCCGGGAACTCCTAGCCAAAAACATTCAGTACTTC

length: 14
J: TRBJ2-7
D: NA
size: NA
V: TRBV10-3
CDR3: CAISRRFSSYEQYF
DNA: TGTGCCATCAGCCGGAGGTTCAGCTCCTACGAGCAGTACTTC

length: 16
J: TRBJ1-2
D: TRBD1
size: NA
V: TRBV5-6
CDR3: CASSLRVQGTDYGYTF
DNA: TGTGCCAGCAGCTTGAGGGTACAGGGGACCGACTATGGCTACACCTTC

length: 14
J: TRBJ1-2
D: NA
size: NA
V: TRBV2
CDR3: CASMSVSAVYGYTF
DNA: TGTGCCAGCATGAGCGTCAGTGCCGTCTATGGCTACACCTTC

length: 16
J: TRBJ1-1
D: TRBD1
size: NA
V: TRBV7-9
CDR3: CASSLPRDRGIPEAFF
DNA: TGTGCCAGCAGCTTGCCGCGGGACAGGGGAATCCCTGAAGCTTTCTTT

length: 16
J: TRBJ2-1
D: TRBD1
size: NA
V: TRBV7-2
CDR3: CASRNGGTGVGNEQFF
DNA: TGTGCCAGCCGAAACGGCGGGACAGGGGTTGGTAATGAGCAGTTCTTC

length: 16
J: TRBJ2-1
D: TRBD2
size: NA
V: TRBV2
CDR3: CASSEAGRGSYNEQFF
DNA: TGTGCCAGCAGTGAAGCAGGGAGGGGTTCCTACAATGAGCAGTTCTTC

length: 14
J: TRBJ2-7
D: TRBD2
size: NA
V: TRBV7-6
CDR3: CASSLGASGYEQYF
DNA: TGTGCCAGCAGCTTAGGGGCTAGCGGCTACGAGCAGTACTTC

length: 14
J: TRBJ2-2
D: NA
size: NA
V: TRBV5-1
CDR3: CASSPATNTGELFF
DNA: TGCGCCAGCAGCCCAGCGACGAACACCGGGGAGCTGTTTTTT

length: 12
J: TRBJ1-1
D: NA
size: few
V: TRBV6-1
CDR3: CASSGQGRVAFF
DNA: TGTGCCAGCAGTGGCCAGGGTAGAGTTGCTTTCTTT

length: 16
J: TRBJ2-3
D: TRBD2
size: NA
V: TRBV2
CDR3: CASSEVVAGGTDTQYF
DNA: TGTGCCAGCAGTGAAGTAGTAGCGGGGGGGACAGATACGCAGTATTTT

length: 15
J: TRBJ1-4
D: NA
size: NA
V: TRBV28
CDR3: CASYKTGATNEKLFF
DNA: TGTGCCAGCTACAAGACAGGTGCAACTAATGAAAAACTGTTTTTT

length: 14
J: TRBJ2-1
D: NA
size: NA
V: TRBV19
CDR3: CASSRQDAYNEQFF
DNA: TGTGCCAGTAGTCGACAGGACGCCTACAATGAGCAGTTCTTC

length: 19
J: TRBJ1-5
D: NA
size: few
V: TRBV19
CDR3: CASSANPGLKGMGNQPQHF
DNA: TGTGCCAGTAGTGCCAACCCGGGACTCAAGGGCATGGGCAATCAGCCCCAGCATTTT

length: 17
J: TRBJ2-1
D: NA
size: NA
V: TRBV15
CDR3: CATSRDRGPGSRGEQFF
DNA: TGTGCCACCAGCAGAGACCGAGGGCCCGGGTCTCGGGGTGAGCAGTTCTTC

length: 15
J: TRBJ1-6
D: TRBD1
size: NA
V: TRBV6-4
CDR3: CASRDLTGSSSPLHF
DNA: TGTGCCAGCAGAGACCTGACAGGGAGTAGCTCACCCCTCCACTTT

length: 15
J: TRBJ2-7
D: NA
size: once
V: TRBV28
CDR3: CASRTDSSPSYEQYF
DNA: TGTGCCAGCAGGACGGACAGTTCCCCGTCCTACGAGCAGTACTTC

length: 15
J: TRBJ2-1
D: TRBD2
size: NA
V: TRBV5-1
CDR3: CASSSRTSGNNEQFF
DNA: TGCGCCAGCAGCTCCAGGACTAGCGGTAACAATGAGCAGTTCTTC

length: 14
J: TRBJ2-5
D: TRBD1
size: few
V: TRBV29-1
CDR3: CSVLLTGGQETQYF
DNA: TGCAGCGTCCTACTGACAGGGGGTCAAGAGACCCAGTACTTC

length: 15
J: TRBJ2-7
D: NA
size: NA
V: TRBV11-3
CDR3: CASSLGGDLSYEQYF
DNA: TGTGCCAGCAGCTTAGGGGGGGATCTCTCCTACGAGCAGTACTTC

length: 13
J: TRBJ2-1
D: NA
size: once
V: TRBV7-7
CDR3: CASSPHDSGEQFF
DNA: TGTGCTAGCAGCCCTCATGACAGTGGTGAGCAGTTCTTC

length: 13
J: TRBJ2-5
D: NA
size: once
V: TRBV6-1
CDR3: CASRASFQETQYF
DNA: TGTGCCAGCAGAGCCTCTTTCCAAGAGACCCAGTACTTC

length: 16
J: TRBJ2-1
D: TRBD2
size: NA
V: TRBV28
CDR3: CASKAASGSSYNEQFF
DNA: TGTGCCAGCAAGGCGGCTAGCGGGAGCTCCTACAATGAGCAGTTCTTC

length: 18
J: TRBJ1-4
D: TRBD1
size: NA
V: TRBV15
CDR3: CATSRGLGTGDGGEKLFF
DNA: TGTGCCACCAGCAGAGGTTTGGGGACAGGGGACGGAGGTGAAAAACTGTTTTTT

length: 13
J: TRBJ2-3
D: NA
size: once
V: TRBV5-5
CDR3: CASSFGSTDTQYF
DNA: TGTGCCAGCAGCTTCGGGAGCACAGATACGCAGTATTTT

length: 18
J: TRBJ1-5
D: TRBD1
size: few
V: TRBV4-3
CDR3: CASSHLNGTGVSNQPQHF
DNA: TGCGCCAGCAGCCATCTCAACGGGACAGGGGTGAGCAATCAGCCCCAGCATTTT

length: 13
J: TRBJ2-7
D: TRBD2
size: NA
V: TRBV12-5
CDR3: CASGLEPGGEQYF
DNA: TGTGCTAGTGGTTTGGAACCGGGAGGAGAGCAGTACTTC

length: 13
J: TRBJ1-6
D: NA
size: NA
V: TRBV5-1
CDR3: CASRREENSPLHF
DNA: TGCGCCAGCAGGAGAGAGGAGAATTCACCCCTCCACTTT

length: 12
J: TRBJ1-5
D: NA
size: NA
V: TRBV28
CDR3: CASIKGVQPQHF
DNA: TGTGCCAGCATAAAGGGGGTTCAGCCCCAGCATTTT

length: 13
J: TRBJ2-7
D: TRBD2
size: NA
V: TRBV28
CDR3: CASSPGTTYEQYF
DNA: TGTGCCAGCAGTCCCGGGACTACCTACGAGCAGTACTTC

length: 13
J: TRBJ2-7
D: NA
size: NA
V: TRBV7-9
CDR3: CASSSTGTYEQYF
DNA: TGTGCCAGCAGTTCAACAGGGACCTACGAGCAGTACTTC

length: 11
J: TRBJ1-1
D: NA
size: once
V: TRBV27
CDR3: CASQGFAEAFF
DNA: TGTGCCAGCCAGGGGTTCGCTGAAGCTTTCTTT

length: 14
J: TRBJ2-7
D: TRBD2
size: NA
V: TRBV6-6
CDR3: CASRDGGASYEQYF
DNA: TGTGCCAGCAGGGACGGGGGGGCCTCTTACGAGCAGTACTTC

length: 15
J: TRBJ1-4
D: TRBD1
size: few
V: TRBV28
CDR3: CASSEPGQGLEKLFF
DNA: TGTGCCAGCAGCGAACCGGGACAGGGTTTGGAAAAACTGTTTTTT

length: 16
J: TRBJ2-3
D: NA
size: NA
V: TRBV19
CDR3: CASSISGAPATDTQYF
DNA: TGTGCCAGTAGTATTTCTGGGGCCCCTGCTACAGATACGCAGTATTTT

length: 13
J: TRBJ2-1
D: NA
size: few
V: TRBV29-1
CDR3: CSVATLNYNEQFF
DNA: TGCAGCGTTGCCACTCTAAATTACAATGAGCAGTTCTTC

length: 14
J: TRBJ2-4
D: NA
size: once
V: TRBV7-2
CDR3: CASSLASGKNIQYF
DNA: TGTGCCAGCAGCTTAGCTAGCGGTAAAAACATTCAGTACTTC

length: 15
J: TRBJ2-3
D: NA
size: NA
V: TRBV28
CDR3: CASSLLGARTDTQYF
DNA: TGTGCCAGCAGTTTACTGGGGGCGAGGACAGATACGCAGTATTTT

length: 15
J: TRBJ1-3
D: NA
size: NA
V: TRBV2
CDR3: CAILDTLNSGNTIYF
DNA: TGTGCCATCCTGGACACGTTAAACTCTGGAAACACCATATATTTT

length: 11
J: TRBJ2-2
D: NA
size: NA
V: TRBV2
CDR3: CASTGAGELFF
DNA: TGTGCCAGCACGGGGGCCGGGGAGCTGTTTTTT